This T cell receptor (beta chain) was obtained from a study of OX40 agonist ivuxolimab in advanced cancers. Background on the study: The group had a mean age of approximately 60 years, ranged from about 23 to 85, and was 75% to 85% male. Study results and caveats: Relative to CD4+, CD8+ T cells held more expanded clones on average.

As for this clone: The antigen remains undetermined.

Only in-frame clones appear in the TCRdb table, and some are missing; sequencing was by immunoSEQ multiplex PCR. The top ten hold 4.5% to 5% of the sample, which has about 32,000 clones, 75% to 95% seen once. The germline CDR1 and CDR2 sequences are SGHVS and FNYEAQ. With 2 bases clipped from V and 4 bases from J, the junction kept 6 bases outside the gene matches. The CDR3 runs to 15 residues. The clonotype comes from an adult with an advanced solid tumor such as melanoma, head and neck, liver or kidney cancer. The input for sequencing was CD4+ or CD8+ T cells sorted from blood, taken in a trial of the OX40 agonist ivuxolimab. The chain has TRBV7-6 and TRBJ2-7, with 9 bases aligning to TRBD1. CDR3 sequence (DNA): TGTGCCAGCAGCTTATTCACCGGGACAGGGTACGAGCAGTACTTC. Amino acid sequence: CASSLFTGTGYEQYF.